The T cell receptor (beta chain) under discussion was sequenced for a study of response to subunit inactivated influenza vaccine. CDR1 is SGHNT, CDR2 YYREEE, per germline (reference sequence). V shed 0 bases, J shed 0 bases, and the junction held 10 bases outside the gene matches. The CDR3 runs to 21 residues. The study, taken as a whole, reports: It was suggested by the authors that few new T cells are recruited by each seasonal influenza vaccination.

TCRdb re-analysed the RT-PCR reads in MiXCR, keeping a single row per CDR3 protein. The sample has 300,000 to 350,000 distinct CDR3 sequences; less than 25% are singletons. In this sample, this clonotype turned up many times. The antigen is not known. Specimen: PBMCs from blood, collected around 22 months after vaccination. The chain joins TRBV5-4 to TRBJ2-2, with 14 bases fitting TRBD2. This receptor was identified in a man aged 50 to 75 who received an inactivated influenza vaccine. The CDR3 here is CASSLASWGLAGVTNTGELFF. CDR3 coding DNA: TGTGCCAGCAGCTTGGCCTCGTGGGGACTAGCGGGAGTGACGAACACCGGGGAGCTGTTTTTT.